A selection of T cell receptor beta chains follows, all from one sample in a study of blood T cell repertoires in COVID-19. Data came from immunoSEQ multiplex PCR; TCRdb stores just in-frame clones and leaves some out. Found here are under 200,000 clones, 85% of them singletons; the top ten hold roughly 8.3%. Specimen: peripheral blood. The receptors originated from a woman aged 55-69 years with COVID-19, enrolled during active disease. Both conserved end residues are trimmed from each CDR3.

V gene	CDR3 length	J gene	CDR3 protein
TRBV24-1	11	TRBJ2-5	ATSDWSQETQY
TRBV25-1	9	TRBJ1-2	ASGQGSGYT
TRBV3-1/TRBV3-2	13	TRBJ1-2	ASSQDHRGVGGYT
TRBV21-1	18	TRBJ2-5	ASSKDGVGGALPQQETQY
TRBV10-2	12	TRBJ2-7	ASRLQGGPYEQY
TRBV6-5	13	TRBJ1-1	ASSSRQGASTEAF
TRBV6-5	12	TRBJ2-2	ASLKPRGTGELF
TRBV10-3	11	TRBJ1-5	AIRGERFQPQH
TRBV5-1	14	TRBJ1-2	ASYAGTGSSADGYT
TRBV30	14	TRBJ1-1	AWSAPRGTLNTEAF
TRBV6-5	12	TRBJ2-2	ASKRTGNTGELF
TRBV12-3/TRBV12-4	10	TRBJ1-1	ASRPGGTEAF
TRBV9	13	TRBJ1-2	ASSMTQGRSYGYT
TRBV7-6	14	TRBJ2-2	ASSPRTSRNTGELF
TRBV6-6	11	TRBJ2-1	ASSRIQPNEQF
TRBV27	13	TRBJ1-2	ASSPRTGPNYGYT
TRBV3-1/TRBV3-2	12	TRBJ2-3	ASSPTGGSDTQY
TRBV4-2	12	TRBJ1-5	ASSQERFNQPQH
TRBV6-5	14	TRBJ1-4	ASSSPRGSTNEKLF
TRBV5-6	10	TRBJ1-1	ASSTQPKGAT
TRBV6-5	12	TRBJ2-1	ATQTSGTYNEQF
TRBV3-1/TRBV3-2	15	TRBJ1-2	ASSRTESARSNYGYT
TRBV6-1	14	TRBJ2-2	ASSEADRANTGELF
TRBV2	15	TRBJ2-1	ASSRTRTGTGLDEQF
TRBV3-1/TRBV3-2	14	TRBJ2-5	ASSRLGTGGEETQY
TRBV18	10	TRBJ2-3	ASSPTSDTQY